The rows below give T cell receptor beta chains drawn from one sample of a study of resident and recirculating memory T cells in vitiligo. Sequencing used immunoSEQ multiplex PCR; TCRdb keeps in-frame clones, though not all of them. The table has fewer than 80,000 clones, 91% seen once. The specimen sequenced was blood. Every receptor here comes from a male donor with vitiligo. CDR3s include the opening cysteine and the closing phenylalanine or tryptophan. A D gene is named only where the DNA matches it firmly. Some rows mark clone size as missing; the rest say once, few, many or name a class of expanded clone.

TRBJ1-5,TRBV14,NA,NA,CASSSMGGNQPQHF,TGTGCCAGCAGCTCAATGGGCGGCAATCAGCCCCAGCATTTT
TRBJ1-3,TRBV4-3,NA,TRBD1,CASSQGAGGSGNTIYF,TGCGCCAGCAGCCAAGGGGCAGGGGGATCTGGAAACACCATATATTTT
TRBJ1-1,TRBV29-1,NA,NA,CSTSGEAFF,TGCAGCACTTCAGGTGAAGCTTTCTTT
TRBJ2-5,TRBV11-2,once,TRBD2,CASSLDRGGAGTQYF,TGTGCCAGCAGCTTAGATCGGGGAGGGGCGGGGACCCAGTACTTC
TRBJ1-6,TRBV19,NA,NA,CASPRDTALLNSPLHF,TGTGCCAGCCCACGGGACACCGCCCTTCTTAATTCACCCCTCCACTTT
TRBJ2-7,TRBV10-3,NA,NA,CAITSEGTFYEQYF,TGTGCCATCACGTCCGAAGGGACTTTCTACGAGCAGTACTTC
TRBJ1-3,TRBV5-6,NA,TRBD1,CASSLAQGEIRGNTIYF,TGTGCCAGCAGCTTGGCACAGGGGGAAATACGTGGAAACACCATATATTTT
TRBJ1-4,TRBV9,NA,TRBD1,CASSATGVSREKLFF,TGTGCCAGCAGCGCGACAGGGGTATCGAGAGAAAAACTGTTTTTT
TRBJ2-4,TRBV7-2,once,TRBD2,CASSMGEGLAKNIQYF,TGTGCCAGCAGCATGGGGGAGGGGCTAGCCAAAAACATTCAGTACTTC
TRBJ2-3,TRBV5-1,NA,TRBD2,CASSLLAGVDTQYF,TGCGCCAGCAGCTTACTAGCGGGGGTAGATACGCAGTATTTT
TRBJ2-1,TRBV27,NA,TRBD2,CASATSGSYNEQFF,TGTGCCAGCGCTACTAGCGGCTCCTACAATGAGCAGTTCTTC
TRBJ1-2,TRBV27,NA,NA,CASSLGGAFNYGYTF,TGTGCCAGCAGTTTAGGGGGGGCATTCAACTATGGCTACACCTTC
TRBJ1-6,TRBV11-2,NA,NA,CASSLVPTERPLHF,TGTGCCAGCAGCTTAGTTCCGACAGAGCGACCCCTCCACTTT
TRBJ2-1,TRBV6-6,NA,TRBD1,CASSYVDRGRNEQFF,TGTGCCAGCAGTTACGTGGACAGGGGGCGTAATGAGCAGTTCTTC
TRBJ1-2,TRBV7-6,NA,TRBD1,CASSLDRVNGYTF,TGTGCCAGCAGCCTGGACAGGGTGAATGGCTACACCTTC
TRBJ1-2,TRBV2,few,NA,CASSERGDGYTF,TGTGCCAGCAGTGAACGGGGTGATGGCTACACCTTC
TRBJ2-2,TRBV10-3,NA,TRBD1,CAISESGTGGNTGELFF,TGTGCCATCAGTGAGTCCGGGACAGGGGGGAACACCGGGGAGCTGTTTTTT